This TCR beta chain is from a study of tumor-infiltrating lymphocytes in primary liver carcinoma. Total RNA amounting to roughly 0.5 ug was the source from which TCR beta cDNA was made with a constant-region primer. Each TCR beta library was derived from three nested multiplex PCR rounds that employed slightly modified ARM-PCR. Forward primers for TRBV1-TRBV30 and a C-beta reverse primer served the first two PCR rounds, at 10 cycles each. TCRdb independently ran MiXCR on the multiplex PCR reads; one entry per CDR3 protein. This table has about 330,000 distinct CDR3 sequences, roughly 61% appearing once. Details on this clonotype: One junction end does not reproduce the germline sequence, and a read error may be involved.

CDR1 is SQVTM and CDR2 is ANQGSEA in the germline V gene. The CDR3 runs 13 residues. The source of the blood RNA was unsorted whole blood, and germline DNA was extracted as well. The rearrangement uses TRBV29-1 and TRBJ2-1; TRBD2 agrees at 7 bases. The specimen was peripheral blood. The sequence was collected from a man aged 40-49 years with primary liver carcinoma and hepatitis B virus infection. CDR3 nucleotides: TGCAGCGTTGTCCGCGGGAGCGGGAATGAGCGGTTCTTC. This gives the protein CSVVRGSGNERFF.